This TCR beta chain was documented in a study of blood T cell repertoires in COVID-19. Libraries were prepared by immunoSEQ multiplex PCR; TCRdb keeps only in-frame clonotypes and omits some of them. This repertoire shows about 310,000 clones, 70% to 90% found once; its top ten account for 9.5%. Germline values: CDR1 SGHAT, CDR2 FQNNGV. Trimming took off 4 bases at V and 3 bases at J, with 12 bases between the two ends. The CDR3 spans 14 residues. Sample: PBMCs or T cells enriched from blood (not recorded which). The origin of this receptor is a woman aged 40 to 55 who had recovered from COVID-19. This chain uses TRBV11-2 with TRBJ1-2; D may be TRBD1 (5 bases). CDR3 coding DNA: TGTGCCAGCAGCTCAACAGGAAACGACTATGGCTACACCTTC. Protein sequence: CASSSTGNDYGYTF.